The entry that follows covers one TCR beta chain sequence. Assay: immunoSEQ multiplex PCR; the TCRdb copy retains only in-frame clones and omits some. The table lists about 800,000 clones, around 96% of them singletons. The data were obtained in a study of shared clonotypes between healthy human individuals. The naive CD8 subset, CD45RO-negative cells positively selected for CCR7, excluded terminally differentiated effector memory CD45RA+ cells. Germline CDR1 and CDR2: LNHDA and SQIVND (reference sequence). The CDR3 totals 17 residues. V was clipped by 1 base and J by 1 base, with 17 bases between them.

This sequence joins TRBV19 and TRBJ2-7, with D perhaps matching TRBD2 (5 bases). Sequenced: naive CD8+ T cells sorted from blood. The TCR originated in a young man in good health. Here the CDR3 reads CASSIGTPGPLSYEQYF. Written as DNA, the CDR3 is TGTGCCAGTAGTATAGGGACTCCTGGACCTCTATCCTACGAGCAGTACTTC.